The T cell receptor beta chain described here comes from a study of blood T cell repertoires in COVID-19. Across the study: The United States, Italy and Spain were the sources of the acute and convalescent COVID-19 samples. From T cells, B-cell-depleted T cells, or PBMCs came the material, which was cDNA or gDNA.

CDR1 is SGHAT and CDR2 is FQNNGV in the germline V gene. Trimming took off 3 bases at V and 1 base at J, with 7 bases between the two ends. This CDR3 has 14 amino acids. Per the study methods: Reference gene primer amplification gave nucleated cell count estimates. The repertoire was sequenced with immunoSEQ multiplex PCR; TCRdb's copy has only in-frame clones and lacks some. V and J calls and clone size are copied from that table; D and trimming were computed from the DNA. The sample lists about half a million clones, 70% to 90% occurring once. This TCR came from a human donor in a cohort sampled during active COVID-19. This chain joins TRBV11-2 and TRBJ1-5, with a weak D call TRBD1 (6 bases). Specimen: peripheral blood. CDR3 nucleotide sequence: TGTGCCAGCAGCTTGGGACAAAGCAATCAGCCCCAGCATTTT. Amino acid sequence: CASSLGQSNQPQHF.